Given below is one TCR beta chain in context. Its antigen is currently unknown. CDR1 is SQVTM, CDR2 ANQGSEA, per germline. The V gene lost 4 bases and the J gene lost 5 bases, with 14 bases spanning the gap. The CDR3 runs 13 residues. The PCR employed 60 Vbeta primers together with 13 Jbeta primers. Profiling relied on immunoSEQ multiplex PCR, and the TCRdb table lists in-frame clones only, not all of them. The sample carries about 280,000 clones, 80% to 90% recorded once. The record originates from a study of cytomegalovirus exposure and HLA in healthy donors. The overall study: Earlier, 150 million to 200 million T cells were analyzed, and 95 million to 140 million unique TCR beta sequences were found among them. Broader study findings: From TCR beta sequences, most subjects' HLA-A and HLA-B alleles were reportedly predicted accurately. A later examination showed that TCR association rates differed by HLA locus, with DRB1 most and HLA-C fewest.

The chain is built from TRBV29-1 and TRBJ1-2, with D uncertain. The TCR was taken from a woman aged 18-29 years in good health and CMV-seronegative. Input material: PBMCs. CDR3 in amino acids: CSVGVGGLYGYTF. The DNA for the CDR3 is TGCAGCGTTGGGGTAGGAGGGTTATATGGCTACACCTTC. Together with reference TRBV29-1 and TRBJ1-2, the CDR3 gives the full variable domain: SAVISQKPSRDICQRGTSLTIQCQVDSQVTMMFWYRQQPGQSLTLIATANQGSEATYESGFVIDKFPISRPNLTFSTLTVSNMSPEDSSIYLCSVGVGGLYGYTFGSGTRLTVV.